This T cell receptor (beta chain) emerged from a study of OX40 agonist ivuxolimab in advanced cancers. Whole-study context: Patients were roughly 87% male with ages roughly 23 to 90, mean approximately 62.

A note on this clone: The antigen is not known.

Study-wide results and caveats: The average count of expanded clones was higher among CD8+ T cells than among CD4+.

Germline V CDR1 and CDR2: MNHEY, SVGAGI. Trimming removed 7 bases at V and 6 bases at J, with 16 bases between. The CDR3 length is 13 residues. The assay was immunoSEQ multiplex PCR, and TCRdb's table has in-frame clones only and misses some. The repertoire holds 70,000 to 100,000 clones, with approximately 90% as singletons. This TCR came from an adult with an advanced solid tumor such as melanoma, head and neck, liver or kidney cancer. This material consisted of CD4+ or CD8+ T cells sorted from blood, taken in a trial of the OX40 agonist ivuxolimab. This chain uses TRBV6-5 with TRBJ2-7; a weak D match, TRBD1 (5 bases). CDR3 loop: CASMRQGFGEQYF. CDR3 bases: TGTGCCAGCATGAGGCAGGGTTTTGGCGAGCAGTACTTC.